Listed below are T cell receptor beta chains from one sample, sequenced in a study of cytotoxic CD8 clonotypes in ibrutinib-treated CLL. Produced via immunoSEQ multiplex PCR; TCRdb's table is partial and in-frame only. The sample shows about 160,000 clones, roughly 77% of them seen only once. The sequences come from PBMCs, collected after 12 months of ibrutinib treatment. These receptor sequences come from a human donor with chronic lymphocytic leukemia. CDR3s include the opening cysteine and the closing phenylalanine or tryptophan. A D gene is named only where the DNA matches it firmly. Rows give clone size only sometimes, using once, few, many, or a class for an expanded clone.

CDR3: CASSGRDSLRTETQYF; DNA: TGTGCCAGCAGTGGTAGGGACTCACTTAGAACGGAGACCCAGTACTTC; V: TRBV7-8; D: NA; J: TRBJ2-5; size: NA
CDR3: CATSRDTETQYF; DNA: TGTGCCACCAGCAGGGACACAGAGACCCAGTACTTC; V: TRBV15; D: NA; J: TRBJ2-5; size: NA
CDR3: CASSHVTLQENTIYF; DNA: TGTGCCAGCAGTCACGTCACGCTCCAGGAAAACACCATATATTTT; V: TRBV5-6; D: NA; J: TRBJ1-3; size: NA
CDR3: CASRFSAGGLTDTQYF; DNA: TGTGCCAGCAGGTTTTCAGCGGGGGGGTTAACAGATACGCAGTATTTT; V: TRBV7-2; D: TRBD2; J: TRBJ2-3; size: NA
CDR3: CASSLAGGDYGYTF; DNA: TGCGCCAGCAGCCTAGCAGGGGGCGACTATGGCTACACCTTC; V: TRBV5-1; D: TRBD1; J: TRBJ1-2; size: NA
CDR3: CASISGGSNYGYTF; DNA: TGTGCCAGCATCTCAGGGGGAAGCAACTATGGCTACACCTTC; V: TRBV28; D: TRBD1; J: TRBJ1-2; size: few
CDR3: CASSPSRGRQETQYF; DNA: TGTGCCAGCTCACCGTCTAGGGGACGTCAAGAGACCCAGTACTTC; V: TRBV18; D: NA; J: TRBJ2-5; size: few
CDR3: CASTYQGAGGFKQYF; DNA: TGTGCCAGCACCTATCAGGGGGCCGGGGGGTTCAAGCAGTACTTC; V: TRBV28; D: NA; J: TRBJ2-7; size: few
CDR3: CASSLAGASNNEQYF; DNA: TGTGCCAGCAGCTTAGCGGGGGCTAGCAATAACGAGCAGTACTTC; V: TRBV7-2; D: NA; J: TRBJ2-7; size: NA
CDR3: CASSLDGTSFPSSYNEQFF; DNA: TGTGCCAGCAGCTTAGACGGGACTAGCTTTCCGAGCTCCTACAATGAGCAGTTCTTC; V: TRBV11-1; D: TRBD2; J: TRBJ2-1; size: NA
CDR3: CASSLSPGTGWSNQPQHF; DNA: TGTGCCAGCAGTTTGAGCCCCGGGACAGGGTGGAGCAATCAGCCCCAGCATTTT; V: TRBV7-2; D: TRBD1; J: TRBJ1-5; size: NA
CDR3: CASSSPKGRGTSGANVLTF; DNA: TGTGCCAGCAGCTCCCCTAAGGGGCGGGGGACCTCTGGGGCCAACGTCCTGACTTTC; V: TRBV7-3; D: TRBD2; J: TRBJ2-6; size: NA
CDR3: CASSPSDRSNEKLFF; DNA: TGTGCCAGCAGCCCTAGCGACAGAAGTAATGAAAAACTGTTTTTT; V: TRBV28; D: NA; J: TRBJ1-4; size: NA
CDR3: CASSYPSTGARDEQFF; DNA: TGTGCCAGCAGTTACCCATCTACTGGGGCTAGGGATGAGCAGTTCTTC; V: TRBV6-6; D: NA; J: TRBJ2-1; size: NA
CDR3: CASSLRDSEKLFF; DNA: TGTGCCAGCAGCCTTCGGGACTCTGAAAAACTGTTTTTT; V: TRBV5-4; D: NA; J: TRBJ1-4; size: NA
CDR3: CASSRALNEKLFF; DNA: TGTGCCAGCTCACGGGCGCTTAATGAAAAACTGTTTTTT; V: TRBV18; D: NA; J: TRBJ1-4; size: NA
CDR3: CASSFDRVRNQPQHF; DNA: TGTGCCAGCAGCTTCGACAGGGTTAGGAATCAGCCCCAGCATTTT; V: TRBV7-2; D: TRBD1; J: TRBJ1-5; size: NA
CDR3: CASSLFSSGVLNTEAFF; DNA: TGTGCCAGCAGCTTATTCTCCTCAGGGGTATTGAACACTGAAGCTTTCTTT; V: TRBV7-3; D: NA; J: TRBJ1-1; size: NA
CDR3: CASSLYRGGQPMNTEAFF; DNA: TGTGCCAGCAGCTTGTACCGAGGAGGACAGCCCATGAACACTGAAGCTTTCTTT; V: TRBV7-9; D: NA; J: TRBJ1-1; size: NA
CDR3: CASSGQGSYNEQFF; DNA: TGTGCCAGCAGTGGTCAGGGCTCCTACAATGAGCAGTTCTTC; V: TRBV6-6; D: NA; J: TRBJ2-1; size: NA
CDR3: CASSQSSPGLPYEQYF; DNA: TGCGCCAGCAGCCAATCGAGCCCGGGACTTCCCTACGAGCAGTACTTC; V: TRBV4-3; D: NA; J: TRBJ2-7; size: NA
CDR3: CASSLFPHTEAFF; DNA: TGTGCCAGCAGCTTATTCCCGCACACTGAAGCTTTCTTT; V: TRBV11-3; D: NA; J: TRBJ1-1; size: NA
CDR3: CASSLRTGWSTEAFF; DNA: TGTGCCAGCAGCTTAAGGACAGGGTGGAGCACTGAAGCTTTCTTT; V: TRBV11-2; D: TRBD1; J: TRBJ1-1; size: NA
CDR3: CASSAGRGTTQYF; DNA: TGTGCCAGCAGCGCCGGACGGGGCACGACGCAGTATTTT; V: TRBV9; D: NA; J: TRBJ2-3; size: NA
CDR3: CASSLTRASDTQYF; DNA: TGTGCCAGCAGCCTCACCAGGGCCTCAGATACGCAGTATTTT; V: TRBV7-2; D: NA; J: TRBJ2-3; size: NA
CDR3: CASSVTSVGEQFF; DNA: TGTGCCAGCAGTGTGACTAGCGTGGGTGAGCAGTTCTTC; V: TRBV6-5; D: TRBD2; J: TRBJ2-1; size: NA
CDR3: CASSFRGYSNQPQHF; DNA: TGTGCCAGCAGTTTCAGAGGGTATAGCAATCAGCCCCAGCATTTT; V: TRBV6-5; D: NA; J: TRBJ1-5; size: once
CDR3: CASSFKWGRNYEQYF; DNA: TGTGCCAGCAGCTTTAAATGGGGCAGGAACTACGAGCAGTACTTC; V: TRBV5-6; D: NA; J: TRBJ2-7; size: NA
CDR3: CASSQLYEGGNTEAFF; DNA: TGTGCCAGCAGCCAATTATATGAAGGCGGGAACACTGAAGCTTTCTTT; V: TRBV13; D: NA; J: TRBJ1-1; size: NA
CDR3: CASRPPGQRGYEQYF; DNA: TGTGCCAGCAGACCACCCGGGCAAAGGGGCTACGAGCAGTACTTC; V: TRBV6-1; D: NA; J: TRBJ2-7; size: NA
CDR3: CASIRTGDVYGYTF; DNA: TGTGCCAGTATAAGGACAGGGGACGTCTATGGCTACACCTTC; V: TRBV19; D: TRBD1; J: TRBJ1-2; size: NA
CDR3: CASSENQRYEQYF; DNA: TGTGCCAGCAGTGAAAATCAGAGATACGAGCAGTACTTC; V: TRBV6-1; D: NA; J: TRBJ2-7; size: NA
CDR3: CASSLAGRQEETQYF; DNA: TGCGCCAGCAGCTTGGCCGGTAGACAGGAAGAGACCCAGTACTTC; V: TRBV5-1; D: NA; J: TRBJ2-5; size: NA
CDR3: CASSLLAETNTGELFF; DNA: TGTGCCAGTAGTTTGCTAGCGGAGACGAACACCGGGGAGCTGTTTTTT; V: TRBV19; D: TRBD2; J: TRBJ2-2; size: NA
CDR3: CASSCAGTGLGQPQHF; DNA: TGTGCCAGCAGCTGCGCCGGGACAGGATTAGGTCAGCCCCAGCATTTT; V: TRBV6-4; D: TRBD1; J: TRBJ1-5; size: NA
CDR3: CASSQLSRGAANTGELFF; DNA: TGCGCCAGCAGCCAGCTCTCTCGGGGGGCGGCGAACACCGGGGAGCTGTTTTTT; V: TRBV4-1; D: NA; J: TRBJ2-2; size: NA
CDR3: CSVIVRNGDGYTF; DNA: TGCAGCGTTATCGTCAGGAATGGAGATGGCTACACCTTC; V: TRBV29-1; D: NA; J: TRBJ1-2; size: few
CDR3: CASSVWRGTTDTQYF; DNA: TGTGCCAGCAGCGTATGGAGGGGAACAACAGATACGCAGTATTTT; V: TRBV9; D: NA; J: TRBJ2-3; size: NA
CDR3: CASSPDGQAFATNEKLFF; DNA: TGTGCCAGCAGCCCAGACGGACAGGCCTTTGCAACTAATGAAAAACTGTTTTTT; V: TRBV7-2; D: TRBD1; J: TRBJ1-4; size: NA
CDR3: CASSAEPKTGLRGNEKLFF; DNA: TGTGCCAGCAGCGCAGAACCGAAGACAGGTCTCAGGGGTAATGAAAAACTGTTTTTT; V: TRBV9; D: NA; J: TRBJ1-4; size: NA
CDR3: CASSSRTGTGNTIYF; DNA: TGCGCCAGCAGCTCAAGGACAGGGACTGGAAACACCATATATTTT; V: TRBV5-1; D: TRBD1; J: TRBJ1-3; size: once
CDR3: CASSFGSEGVGSGANVLTF; DNA: TGCGCCAGCAGCTTCGGGTCCGAGGGAGTGGGCTCTGGGGCCAACGTCCTGACTTTC; V: TRBV5-1; D: NA; J: TRBJ2-6; size: NA
CDR3: CAIRPQTLDTEAFF; DNA: TGTGCCATCAGGCCCCAGACCTTAGACACTGAAGCTTTCTTT; V: TRBV10-3; D: NA; J: TRBJ1-1; size: NA
CDR3: CASSPRQGTYLEQYF; DNA: TGTGCCAGCAGCCCCCGTCAGGGGACCTACTTGGAGCAGTACTTC; V: TRBV7-8; D: NA; J: TRBJ2-7; size: NA
CDR3: CASSSSQTGWAYEQYF; DNA: TGTGCCAGCAGTTCATCGCAAACAGGGTGGGCCTACGAGCAGTACTTC; V: TRBV28; D: NA; J: TRBJ2-7; size: NA
CDR3: CASGTGGGRSYGYTF; DNA: TGTGCCAGTGGGACAGGGGGCGGAAGAAGCTATGGCTACACCTTC; V: TRBV28; D: TRBD1; J: TRBJ1-2; size: NA
CDR3: CASRYGTGDGYTF; DNA: TGTGCCAGCAGATACGGGACAGGCGATGGCTACACCTTC; V: TRBV28; D: TRBD1; J: TRBJ1-2; size: NA
CDR3: CASTRGLAGFEVYF; DNA: TGTGCCAGCACTAGAGGGCTAGCCGGGTTTGAGGTGTACTTC; V: TRBV6-5; D: NA; J: TRBJ2-7; size: NA
CDR3: CASSTGQPYEQYF; DNA: TGTGCCAGCAGCACGGGACAGCCCTACGAGCAGTACTTC; V: TRBV28; D: TRBD1; J: TRBJ2-7; size: NA